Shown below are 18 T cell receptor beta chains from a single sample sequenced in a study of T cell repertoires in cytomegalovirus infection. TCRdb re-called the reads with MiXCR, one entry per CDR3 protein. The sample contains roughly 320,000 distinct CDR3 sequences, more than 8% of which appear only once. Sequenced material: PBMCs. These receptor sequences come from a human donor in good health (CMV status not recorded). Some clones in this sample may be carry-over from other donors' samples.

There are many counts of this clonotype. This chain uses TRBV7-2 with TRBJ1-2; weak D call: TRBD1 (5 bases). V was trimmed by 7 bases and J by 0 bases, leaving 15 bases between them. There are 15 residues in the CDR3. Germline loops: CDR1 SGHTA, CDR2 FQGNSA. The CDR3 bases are TGTGCCAGCACCGACGGACAAAAACCTAACTATGGCTACACCTTC. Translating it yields CASTDGQKPNYGYTF.

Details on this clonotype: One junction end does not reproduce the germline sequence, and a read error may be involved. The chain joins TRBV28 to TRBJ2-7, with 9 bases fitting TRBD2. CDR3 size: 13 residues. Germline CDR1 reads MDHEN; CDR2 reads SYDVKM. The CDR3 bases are TGTGCCAGTGGACTAGCGAAACCCTACGAGCAGTGCTTC. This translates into CASGLAKPYEQCF. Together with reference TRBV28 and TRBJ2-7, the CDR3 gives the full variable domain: DVKVTQSSRYLVKRTGEKVFLECVQDMDHENMFWYRQDPGLGLRLIYFSYDVKMKEKGDIPEGYSVSREKKERFSLILESASTNQTSMYLCASGLAKPYEQCFGPGTRLTVT.

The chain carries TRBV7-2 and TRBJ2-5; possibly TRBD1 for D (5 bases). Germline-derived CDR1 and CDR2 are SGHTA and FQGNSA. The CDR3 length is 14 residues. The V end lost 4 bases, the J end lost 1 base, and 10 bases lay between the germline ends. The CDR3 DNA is TGTGCCAGCAGCTCCAGCAGGGCCCAAGAGACCCAGTACTTC. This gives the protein CASSSSRAQETQYF.

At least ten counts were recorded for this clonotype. In nucleotides, the CDR3 is TGTGCCAGCAGCTCCCACCTACTAGCGGGAGGCCGTCCCGGGGAGACCCAGTACTTC. This gives the protein CASSSHLLAGGRPGETQYF. The chain is built from TRBV7-2 and TRBJ2-5, with 12 bases matching TRBD2. CDR1 and CDR2 (germline): SGHTA, FQGNSA. Trimming cost V 4 bases and J 5 bases; bases outside gene matches: 17. This CDR3 has 19 residues.

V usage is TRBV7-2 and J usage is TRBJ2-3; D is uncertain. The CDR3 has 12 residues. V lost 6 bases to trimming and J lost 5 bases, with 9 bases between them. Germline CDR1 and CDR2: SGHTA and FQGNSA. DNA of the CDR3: TGTGCCAGCAGTCTCAAGGGAGATACGCAGTATTTT. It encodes CASSLKGDTQYF.

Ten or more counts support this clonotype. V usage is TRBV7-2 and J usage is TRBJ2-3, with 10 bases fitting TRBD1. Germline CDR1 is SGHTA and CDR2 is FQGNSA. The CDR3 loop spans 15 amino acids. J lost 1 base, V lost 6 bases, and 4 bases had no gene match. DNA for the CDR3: TGTGCCAGCAGGGATGACAGGGGGCGCACAGATACGCAGTATTTT. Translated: CASRDDRGRTDTQYF.

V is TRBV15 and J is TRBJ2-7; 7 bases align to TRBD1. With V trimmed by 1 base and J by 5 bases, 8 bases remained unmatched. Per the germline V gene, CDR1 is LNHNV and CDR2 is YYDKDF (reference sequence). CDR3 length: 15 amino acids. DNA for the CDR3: TGTGCCACCAGCAGAGCACAGGGGATTTTGGACGAGCAGTACTTC. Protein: CATSRAQGILDEQYF.

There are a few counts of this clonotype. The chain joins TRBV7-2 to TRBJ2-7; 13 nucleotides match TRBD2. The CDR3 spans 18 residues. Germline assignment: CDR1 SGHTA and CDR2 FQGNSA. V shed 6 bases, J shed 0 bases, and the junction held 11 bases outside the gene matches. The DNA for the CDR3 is TGTGCCAGCAGTAGGGGACTAGCGGGATCCTCGAGCTCCTACGAGCAGTACTTC. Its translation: CASSRGLAGSSSSYEQYF.

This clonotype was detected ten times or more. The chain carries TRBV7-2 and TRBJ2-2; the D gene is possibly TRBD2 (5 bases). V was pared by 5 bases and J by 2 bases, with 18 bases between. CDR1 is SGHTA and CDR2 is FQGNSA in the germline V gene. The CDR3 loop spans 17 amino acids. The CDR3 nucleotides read TGTGCCAGCAGCGTCCGGGGAGACGCGATCAACACCGGGGAGCTGTTTTTT. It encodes CASSVRGDAINTGELFF.

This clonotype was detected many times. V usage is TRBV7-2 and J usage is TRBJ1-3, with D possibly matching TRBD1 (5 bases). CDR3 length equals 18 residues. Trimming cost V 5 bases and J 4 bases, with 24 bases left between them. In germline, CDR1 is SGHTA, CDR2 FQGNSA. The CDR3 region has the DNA TGTGCCAGCAGCCCCTTAAGTGGCTTGGGGACCGGCGGAAACACCATATATTTT. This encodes CASSPLSGLGTGGNTIYF.

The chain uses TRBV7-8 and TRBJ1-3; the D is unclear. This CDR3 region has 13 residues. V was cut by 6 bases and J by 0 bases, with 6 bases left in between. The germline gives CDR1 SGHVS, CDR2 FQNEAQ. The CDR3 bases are TGTGCCAGCAGACTAAGCTCTGGAAACACCATATATTTT. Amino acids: CASRLSSGNTIYF.

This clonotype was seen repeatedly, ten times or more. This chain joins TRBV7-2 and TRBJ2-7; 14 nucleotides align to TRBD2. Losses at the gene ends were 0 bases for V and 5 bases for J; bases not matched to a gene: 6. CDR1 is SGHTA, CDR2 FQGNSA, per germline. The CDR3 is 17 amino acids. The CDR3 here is CASSLARLAGGFDEQYF. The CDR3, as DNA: TGTGCCAGCAGCTTAGCCCGACTAGCGGGAGGGTTCGACGAGCAGTACTTC. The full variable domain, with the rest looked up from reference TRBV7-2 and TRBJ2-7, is GAGVSQSPSNKVTEKGKDVELRCDPISGHTALYWYRQSLGQGLEFLIYFQGNSAPDKSGLPSDRFSAERTGGSVSTLTIQRTQQEDSAVYLCASSLARLAGGFDEQYFGPGTRLTVT.

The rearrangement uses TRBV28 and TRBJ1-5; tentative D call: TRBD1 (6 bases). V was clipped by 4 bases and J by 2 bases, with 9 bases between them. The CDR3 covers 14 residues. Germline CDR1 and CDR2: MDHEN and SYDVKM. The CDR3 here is CASSSGVGNQPQHF. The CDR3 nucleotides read TGTGCCAGCAGTTCAGGGGTCGGCAATCAGCCCCAGCATTTT.

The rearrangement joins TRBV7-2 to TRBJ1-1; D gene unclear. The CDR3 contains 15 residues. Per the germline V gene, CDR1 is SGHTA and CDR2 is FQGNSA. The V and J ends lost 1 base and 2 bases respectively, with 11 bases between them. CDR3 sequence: CASSLVEGLNTEAFF. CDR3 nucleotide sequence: TGTGCCAGCAGCTTAGTTGAAGGTCTTAACACTGAAGCTTTCTTT.

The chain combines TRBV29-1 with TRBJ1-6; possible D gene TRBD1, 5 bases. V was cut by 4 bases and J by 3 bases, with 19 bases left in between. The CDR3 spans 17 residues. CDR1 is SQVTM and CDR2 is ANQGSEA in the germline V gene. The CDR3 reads CSVAGPVTDFYNSPLHF. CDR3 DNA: TGCAGCGTTGCAGGGCCTGTGACAGATTTCTATAATTCACCCCTCCACTTT.

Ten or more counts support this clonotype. CDR3 bases: TGTGCCAGCAGCCGCCAGCCACCCACCGGGACTAGCGGGATCCACGAGCAGTACTTC. Amino acid sequence: CASSRQPPTGTSGIHEQYF. V and J are TRBV7-6 and TRBJ2-7; 13 bases are shared with TRBD2. Trimming at V came to 5 bases and at J to 5 bases, leaving 18 bases not matched to a gene. This CDR3 comprises 19 residues. Germline loops: CDR1 SGHVS, CDR2 FNYEAQ. Full variable domain (remainder filled in from reference TRBV7-6 and TRBJ2-7): GAGVSQSPRYKVTKRGQDVALRCDPISGHVSLYWYRQALGQGPEFLTYFNYEAQQDKSGLPNDRFSAERPEGSISTLTIQRTEQRDSAMYRCASSRQPPTGTSGIHEQYFGPGTRLTVT.

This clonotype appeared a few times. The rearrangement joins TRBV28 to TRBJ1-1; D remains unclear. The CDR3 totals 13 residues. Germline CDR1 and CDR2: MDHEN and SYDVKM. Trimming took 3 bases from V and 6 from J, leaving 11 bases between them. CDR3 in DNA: TGTGCCAGCAGTTTTCGGAGGGAATCTGAAGCTTTCTTT. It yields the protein CASSFRRESEAFF. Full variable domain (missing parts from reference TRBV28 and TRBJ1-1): DVKVTQSSRYLVKRTGEKVFLECVQDMDHENMFWYRQDPGLGLRLIYFSYDVKMKEKGDIPEGYSVSREKKERFSLILESASTNQTSMYLCASSFRRESEAFFGQGTRLTVV.

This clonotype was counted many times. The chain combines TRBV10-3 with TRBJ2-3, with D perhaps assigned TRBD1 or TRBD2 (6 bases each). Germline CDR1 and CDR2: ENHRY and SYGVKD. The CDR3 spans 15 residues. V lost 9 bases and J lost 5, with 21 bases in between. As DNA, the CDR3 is TGTGCCATAGCGCGGGGACCCCTAGGGGGAGATACGCAGTATTTT. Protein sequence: CAIARGPLGGDTQYF.